The 30 T cell receptor beta chains below come from one sample, sequenced in a study of cytomegalovirus exposure and HLA in healthy donors. Use of 60 Vbeta and 13 Jbeta primers characterized the PCR. Sequencing was performed with immunoSEQ multiplex PCR; in TCRdb, only in-frame clones are kept and a portion is missing. The sample has 100,000 to 150,000 clones; over 60% are singletons. The sample taken for sequencing was PBMCs. These receptors were collected from a female donor in good health and CMV-seronegative.

The V call is TRBV5-1, the J call TRBJ2-7; 8 nucleotides match TRBD1. This CDR3 spans 11 amino acids. The germline gives CDR1 SGHRS, CDR2 YFSETQ. V was clipped by 3 bases and J by 11 bases; unmatched bases: 4. This CDR3 reads CASSSGTGKYF. The CDR3 DNA reads as TGCGCCAGCAGCTCCGGGACAGGAAAGTACTTC.

The V gene is TRBV2, the J gene TRBJ1-5; D gene ambiguous. The CDR3 contains 14 residues. The germline V gene encodes CDR1 SNHLY and CDR2 FYNNEI. V lost 1 base, J lost 6 bases, and 10 bases lay in between. CDR3 nucleotide sequence: TGTGCCAGCAGTGAAGAGTTAGGCGGTCAGCCCCAGCATTTT. This translates into CASSEELGGQPQHF.

This chain uses TRBV5-1 with TRBJ2-5; the match to TRBD2 covers 13 bases. Germline V lookup: CDR1 SGHRS, CDR2 YFSETQ. V shed 4 bases, J shed 1 base, and the junction held 7 bases outside the gene matches. The CDR3 totals 17 residues. CDR3 protein: CASSPGLAGNPQETQYF. CDR3 nucleotides: TGCGCCAGCAGCCCGGGACTAGCGGGAAACCCCCAAGAGACCCAGTACTTC. Looking up the rest from reference TRBV5-1 and TRBJ2-5 gives the full variable domain: KAGVTQTPRYLIKTRGQQVTLSCSPISGHRSVSWYQQTPGQGLQFLFEYFSETQRNKGNFPGRFSGRQFSNSRSEMNVSTLELGDSALYLCASSPGLAGNPQETQYFGPGTRLLVL.

The rearrangement uses TRBV7-8 and TRBJ2-3; the D gene is possibly TRBD1 (7 bases). The CDR3 spans 13 residues. Germline V gives CDR1 SGHVS, CDR2 FQNEAQ. The CDR3 reads CATGEDLGDTQYF. The CDR3 nucleotides read TGTGCTACAGGGGAGGACTTGGGGGATACGCAGTATTTT.

Note on this clone: Its ends do not fully match the called genes, so a read error is possible. The rearrangement links TRBV7-7 to TRBJ2-7, with D possibly being TRBD2 (5 bases). CDR3 length equals 14 residues. Germline CDR1 SSHAT, CDR2 FNYEAQ (reference sequence). The CDR3 is CASSLTSNTHEQYF. The CDR3 DNA sequence: TGTGCTAGCAGCTTAACTAGTAATACCCACGAGCAGTACTTC.

The chain recombines TRBV6-5 with TRBJ2-1; D gene ambiguous. There are 13 residues in the CDR3. The V and J ends lost 8 bases and 7 bases respectively, with 15 bases between them. Germline lookup yields CDR1 MNHEY and CDR2 SVGAGI. CDR3 sequence: CASRSRVKNEQFF. CDR3 coding DNA: TGTGCCAGCCGTTCTCGGGTAAAAAATGAGCAGTTCTTC.

This clone showed up just once. The chain has TRBV6-5 and TRBJ1-5; D call uncertain. The CDR3 is made up of 13 amino acids. Germline-derived CDR1 and CDR2 are MNHEY and SVGAGI. V was trimmed by 4 bases and J by 6 bases, leaving 10 bases between them. CDR3 residues: CASSFSGSQPQHF. For the CDR3, the DNA is TGTGCCAGCAGTTTTTCGGGAAGTCAGCCCCAGCATTTT.

In this sample, this clone turned up once. The rearrangement joins TRBV6-6 to TRBJ2-1; D gene uncertain. Trimming left V 7 bases short and J 3 bases short, with 16 bases between. The CDR3 sequence is 15 residues long. Germline V gene sequence: CDR1 MNHNY, CDR2 SVGAGI (reference sequence). The CDR3 bases are TGTGCCAGCAAAAACCAACGGGTACTCTACAATGAGCAGTTCTTC. It specifies CASKNQRVLYNEQFF.

This chain joins TRBV9 and TRBJ1-5, with 8 nucleotides matching TRBD1. V gave up 4 bases and J gave up 4 bases; unmatched junction bases: 7. Looked up from germline, CDR1 is SGDLS and CDR2 is YYNGEE. The CDR3 consists of 15 residues. In DNA, the CDR3 is TGTGCCAGCAGCCCAGGGACAGGTTCTAATCAGCCCCAGCATTTT. This sequence encodes CASSPGTGSNQPQHF.

The chain joins TRBV30 to TRBJ2-5; perhaps TRBD2 as D (6 bases). Trimming removed 0 bases at V and 5 bases at J, with 13 bases between. Per the germline V gene, CDR1 is GTSNPN and CDR2 is SVGIG (reference sequence). CDR3 size: 14 residues. CDR3 in amino acids: CAWSVRAGTETQYF. The DNA for the CDR3 is TGTGCCTGGAGTGTACGAGCGGGCACGGAGACCCAGTACTTC.

The rearrangement joins TRBV7-2 to TRBJ2-1, with 9 bases fitting TRBD2. V shed 6 bases and J 12 bases; nucleotides not matched to a gene: 6. The CDR3 is 12 residues long. Germline-derived CDR1 and CDR2 are SGHTA and FQGNSA. As DNA, the CDR3 is TGTGCCAGCAGTAGGACTAGCGCAGTGCAGTTCTTC. Its translation: CASSRTSAVQFF.

V usage is TRBV7-3 and J usage is TRBJ2-5, with 8 nucleotides matching TRBD2. J lost 4 bases, V lost 4 bases, and 2 bases had no gene match. CDR1 is SGHTA, CDR2 FQGTGA, per germline. This CDR3 region has 13 residues. CDR3 bases: TGTGCCAGCAGCTCTAGCGGGCTAGAGACCCAGTACTTC. Protein sequence: CASSSSGLETQYF. The whole variable domain, remainder taken from reference TRBV7-3 and TRBJ2-5, is GAGVSQTPSNKVTEKGKYVELRCDPISGHTALYWYRQSLGQGPEFLIYFQGTGAADDSGLPNDRFFAVRPEGSVSTLKIQRTERGDSAVYLCASSSSGLETQYFGPGTRLLVL.

V usage is TRBV6-5 and J usage is TRBJ2-5; D unclear. Germline CDR1 reads MNHEY; CDR2 reads SVGAGI. The CDR3 length is 13 residues. Trimming shortened V by 4 bases and J by 4 bases, and 10 bases separated the two germline ends. The CDR3 protein is CASSFNSRETQYF. The CDR3, as DNA: TGTGCCAGCAGTTTTAACTCTCGAGAGACCCAGTACTTC.

Only one count was recorded for this clone. The chain is built from TRBV6-5 and TRBJ2-7, with D perhaps matching TRBD2 (5 bases). This CDR3 is 15 amino acids long. With 2 bases removed from V and 0 bases from J, the gap between germline ends came to 11 bases. Per germline, CDR1 MNHEY and CDR2 SVGAGI. The DNA of the CDR3 is TGTGCCAGCAGTTACGAGGGCGGCCGCTCCTACGAGCAGTACTTC. It is translated as CASSYEGGRSYEQYF.

V gene TRBV20-1 combines with J gene TRBJ1-2; a weak D match, TRBD1 (5 bases). From germline, CDR1 is DFQATT and CDR2 SNEGSKA (reference sequence). The CDR3 has 10 amino acids. CDR3 in amino acids: CASGDYGYTF. The CDR3 DNA is TGCGCCTCGGGGGACTATGGCTACACCTTC.

Points on this clone: Other nucleotide sequences in the sample specify the same CDR3. V is TRBV9 and J is TRBJ2-1, with D possibly being TRBD1 (5 bases). The CDR3 contains 15 residues. Germline V lookup: CDR1 SGDLS, CDR2 YYNGEE. V lost 0 bases and J lost 2, with 9 bases in between. The CDR3 region is CASSVGGSTYNEQFF. CDR3 DNA sequence: TGTGCCAGCAGCGTAGGGGGCTCAACCTACAATGAGCAGTTCTTC.

This clone was detected only a few times. This CDR3 is CASSSRDRIAKNIQYF. In DNA form, the CDR3 reads TGTGCCAGCAGCTCTCGGGACAGGATAGCCAAAAACATTCAGTACTTC. V usage is TRBV5-5 and J usage is TRBJ2-4, with 8 bases identical to TRBD1. Germline values: CDR1 SGHKS, CDR2 YYEKEE (reference sequence). V trimming: 3 bases; J trimming: 0 bases; junction bases outside the gene matches: 5. This CDR3 is built from 16 residues. Using reference TRBV5-5 and TRBJ2-4 for the parts outside the CDR3, the full variable domain is DAGVTQSPTHLIKTRGQQVTLRCSPISGHKSVSWYQQVLGQGPQFIFQYYEKEERGRGNFPDRFSARQFPNYSSELNVNALLLGDSALYLCASSSRDRIAKNIQYFGAGTRLSVL.

This chain uses TRBV4-1 with TRBJ2-1; D is possibly TRBD2 (6 bases). Germline CDR1 MGHRA, CDR2 YSYEKL. Trimming took off 1 base at V and 3 bases at J, with 16 bases between the two ends. This CDR3 region has 17 residues. CDR3 DNA sequence: TGCGCCAGCAGCCAAGTTCTCTTGCCGGGAGACTACAATGAGCAGTTCTTC. It yields the protein CASSQVLLPGDYNEQFF.

This clone was detected only a few times. This chain uses TRBV7-2 with TRBJ1-5, with 9 nucleotides matching TRBD1. The CDR3 totals 16 residues. CDR1 and CDR2 (germline): SGHTA, FQGNSA. V lost 5 bases and J lost 6; bases outside the gene matches: 11. The CDR3 sequence: CASSVPGTGMGQPQHF. As DNA, the CDR3 is TGTGCCAGCAGCGTACCCGGGACAGGGATGGGTCAGCCCCAGCATTTT. Variable domain in full (rest from reference TRBV7-2 and TRBJ1-5): GAGVSQSPSNKVTEKGKDVELRCDPISGHTALYWYRQSLGQGLEFLIYFQGNSAPDKSGLPSDRFSAERTGGSVSTLTIQRTQQEDSAVYLCASSVPGTGMGQPQHFGDGTRLSIL.

This sequence joins TRBV27 and TRBJ2-1, with 8 bases lining up with TRBD2. V gave up 2 bases and J gave up 8 bases; unmatched junction bases: 17. Per germline, CDR1 MNHEY and CDR2 SMNVEV (reference sequence). The CDR3 covers 18 residues. CDR3 region: CASSLRPGLALRWYEQFF. The CDR3 DNA reads as TGTGCCAGCAGTTTACGGCCTGGACTAGCCCTAAGGTGGTATGAGCAGTTCTTC.

This sequence joins TRBV6-1 and TRBJ2-2, with 10 bases lining up with TRBD1. The CDR3 sequence is 15 residues long. V trimming: 10 bases; J trimming: 3 bases; junction bases outside the gene matches: 8. Germline loops: CDR1 MNHNS, CDR2 SASEGT. The CDR3 DNA sequence: TGTGCCATCAATTCCGGGACAGGGGACACCGGGGAGCTGTTTTTT. Its protein product is CAINSGTGDTGELFF.

This clone has only a few counts. V usage is TRBV25-1 and J usage is TRBJ1-2; D is undetermined. The V gene lost 4 bases and the J gene lost 3 bases, with 12 bases spanning the gap. Germline assignment: CDR1 MGHDK and CDR2 SYGVNS. The CDR3 spans 14 residues. The CDR3 here is CASSGAGGDYGYTF. The CDR3 DNA reads as TGTGCCAGCAGTGGTGCCGGTGGAGACTATGGCTACACCTTC.

The J gene is TRBJ1-2, the V gene TRBV2, with D tentatively TRBD1 (5 bases). CDR3 length: 16 amino acids. V was cut by 0 bases and J by 4 bases, with 15 bases left in between. Germline CDR1 and CDR2: SNHLY and FYNNEI. CDR3 nucleotide sequence: TGTGCCAGCAGTGAAGCGGGGGAGGCCCTTTTCTATGGCTACACCTTC. Translation: CASSEAGEALFYGYTF.

Worth noting for this clone: One end of the junction does not line up with germline, which may come from a read error. The rearrangement links TRBV7-9 to TRBJ1-5; no clear D. The CDR3 totals 15 residues. CDR1 is SEHNR and CDR2 is FQNEAQ in the germline V gene (reference sequence). The CDR3 protein is CSSSLGSGPNQPQHF. The CDR3 DNA reads TGTTCCAGCAGCTTAGGGTCAGGCCCCAATCAGCCCCAGCATTTT.

This clone has only a few counts. The gene calls are TRBV2 and TRBJ2-2; TRBD2 is a possible D gene (5 bases). V shed 2 bases and J shed 8 bases, with 15 bases lying between them. From germline, CDR1 is SNHLY and CDR2 FYNNEI. This CDR3 region has 15 residues. CDR3 protein: CASSERLLAGGELFF. The CDR3 coding sequence is TGTGCCAGCAGTGAACGGCTGCTAGCTGGGGGGGAGCTGTTTTTT.

The V gene is TRBV25-1, the J gene TRBJ2-1; D unresolved. Deletions cut 2 bases from V and 1 base from J, with 6 bases between. The CDR3 is 14 residues long. Looked up from germline, CDR1 is MGHDK and CDR2 is SYGVNS. CDR3 in amino acids: CASSEQTSYNEQFF. CDR3 DNA sequence: TGTGCCAGCAGTGAACAGACTTCCTACAATGAGCAGTTCTTC.

V is TRBV7-2 and J is TRBJ1-2; a possible D gene is TRBD1 (5 bases). Trimming took 1 base from V and 2 from J, leaving 11 bases between them. This CDR3 is built from 15 residues. CDR1 is SGHTA and CDR2 is FQGNSA in the germline V gene. CDR3 coding DNA: TGTGCCAGCAGCTTAGTCTCCGACAGCAACTATGGCTACACCTTC. Amino acid sequence: CASSLVSDSNYGYTF.

This clone was counted a single time. The chain recombines TRBV19 with TRBJ2-3; 10 bases map to TRBD1. The CDR3 sequence is 14 residues long. The germline V gene encodes CDR1 LNHDA and CDR2 SQIVND (reference sequence). The V gene end was trimmed by 4 bases and the J gene end by 3 bases; junction bases not matched to a gene: 1. This chain's CDR3 is CASSKGQGTDTQYF. CDR3 DNA: TGTGCCAGTAGTAAGGGACAGGGGACAGATACGCAGTATTTT.

The chain has TRBV4-1 and TRBJ1-5, with 7 bases identical to TRBD1. CDR3 length: 20 amino acids. J gave up 0 bases and V 4 bases, and 18 bases lay outside the gene matches. The germline V gene has CDR1 MGHRA and CDR2 YSYEKL. For the CDR3, the DNA is TGCGCCAGCAGCCTCCGGGACAGCACGACCGGTTCCTATAGCAATCAGCCCCAGCATTTT. Amino acids: CASSLRDSTTGSYSNQPQHF.

V gene TRBV5-6 combines with J gene TRBJ2-4; TRBD2 matches 13 bases. The V and J ends lost 4 bases and 1 base, in that order; junction bases with no gene match: 5. Germline lookup yields CDR1 SGHDT and CDR2 YYEEEE. The CDR3 contains 17 residues. The CDR3 DNA reads as TGTGCCAGCAGCCCCGTGACTAGCGGGAGGGCCAAAAACATTCAGTACTTC. Its protein is CASSPVTSGRAKNIQYF.